This entry describes one TCR beta chain. This specimen comes from a study of blood T cell repertoires in COVID-19. Data came from immunoSEQ multiplex PCR; TCRdb stores just in-frame clones and leaves some out. The sample lists about 150,000 clones, approximately 78% seen once, with around 15% in the top ten. The CDR3 has 15 residues. V shed 2 bases, J shed 3 bases, and the junction held 4 bases outside the gene matches. Germline V CDR1 and CDR2: SGHNT, YENEEA. Sequences were obtained from peripheral blood. The chain joins TRBV11-3 to TRBJ2-1; 7 bases agree with TRBD2. The sequence derives from a human donor with acute or convalescent COVID-19. The donor label of this sample is uncertain. The CDR3 bases are TGTGCCAGCAGCTTAAACGGCGGGAGCTACAATGAGCAGTTCTTC. This sequence encodes CASSLNGGSYNEQFF.